This T cell receptor beta chain derives from a study of early T cells in non-severe SARS-CoV-2 infection. This CDR3 is 15 amino acids long. V was clipped by 5 bases and J by 4 bases, with 14 bases between them. Researchers attached unique molecular identifiers to individual cDNA molecules. From the 5' RACE reads, TCRdb called clonotypes with MiXCR, one entry per CDR3 protein. The sample carries tens of thousands of distinct CDR3 sequences, 5% recorded once. About this clonotype: Its specificity is unknown.

Overall study results and limits: Anti-spike CD8 responses were favored in VDJdb matching, and private and CD4 specificities were missed.

The sequenced sample consisted of whole blood. The receptor comes from an adult who was a healthcare worker with PCR-confirmed SARS-CoV-2 infection or an uninfected control (not recorded which). The chain couples TRBV12-3 or TRBV12-4 to TRBJ1-4, with a tentative D call TRBD1 (6 bases). The CDR3 loop reads CASSPGGTRNEKLFF. The CDR3, as DNA: TGTGCCAGCAGTCCGGGCGGGACACGTAATGAAAAACTGTTTTTT.